Presented here are 28 T cell receptor beta chains from one specimen sequenced in a study of shared clonotypes between healthy human individuals. TCRdb's table, derived via immunoSEQ multiplex PCR, lists solely in-frame clones and lacks some. The sample lists under 2.5 million clones; approximately 90% were seen once. The specimen was naive CD4+ T cells from PBMCs. Documented subset: CD45RA+ positively selected. These receptors were collected from a young man in good health. Some clones in this sample may be carry-over from other donors' samples.

The chain joins TRBV5-1 to TRBJ2-2, with D tentatively TRBD1 or TRBD2 (6 bases each). The germline V gene encodes CDR1 SGHRS and CDR2 YFSETQ. V was shortened by 4 bases and J by 5 bases, with 21 bases between the two germline ends. The CDR3 contains 17 residues. The CDR3 coding sequence is TGCGCCAGCAGCCCCTGGCACGGGGGCGCTCGGACCGGGGAGCTGTTTTTT. Its protein is CASSPWHGGARTGELFF.

The V gene is TRBV19, the J gene TRBJ2-1; D may match TRBD1 or TRBD2 (6 bases each). The ends were cut back, 0 bases at V and 12 bases at J, with 12 bases in the middle. Per the germline V gene, CDR1 is LNHDA and CDR2 is SQIVND (reference sequence). The CDR3 consists of 13 residues. CDR3 region: CASSIDRGDGQFF. DNA of the CDR3: TGTGCCAGTAGTATAGATAGGGGGGATGGGCAGTTCTTC.

This chain connects TRBV10-3 to TRBJ1-5, with 10 bases that match TRBD1. V shed 6 bases, J shed 5 bases, and the junction held 7 bases outside the gene matches. The germline V gene has CDR1 ENHRY and CDR2 SYGVKD. The CDR3 is 15 amino acids. CDR3 coding DNA: TGTGCCATCAGCTCACGGACAGGGGGAGATCAGCCCCAGCATTTT. As protein: CAISSRTGGDQPQHF.

In its sample, this clone was seen a few times. The chain carries TRBV6-6 and TRBJ1-1; D gene ambiguous. Germline V CDR1 and CDR2: MNHNY, SVGAGI (reference sequence). The CDR3 sequence is 13 residues long. V was pared by 7 bases and J by 0 bases, with 9 bases between. In nucleotides, the CDR3 is TGTGCCAGCACCGACCGGGTGAACACTGAAGCTTTCTTT. Protein sequence: CASTDRVNTEAFF.

This chain uses TRBV18 with TRBJ2-7; 7 nucleotides line up with TRBD1. The J segment lost 4 bases and the V segment lost 4 bases, leaving 4 bases of the junction unmatched. The CDR3 length is 13 residues. CDR1 and CDR2 from the germline V gene are KGHSH and LQKENI. The CDR3 sequence is CASSRQGNYEQYF. CDR3 nucleotide sequence: TGTGCCAGCTCACGACAGGGAAATTACGAGCAGTACTTC.

The J gene is TRBJ2-7, the V gene TRBV4-2; D is unclear. CDR3 length: 13 residues. Germline V gene sequence: CDR1 LGHNA, CDR2 YNFKEQ. V lost 0 bases, J lost 5 bases, and 8 bases lay in between. This CDR3 is CASSQESGNEQYF. DNA of the CDR3: TGTGCCAGCAGCCAAGAATCTGGAAACGAGCAGTACTTC.

The chain couples TRBV7-8 to TRBJ2-3; D remains ambiguous. V lost 4 bases to trimming and J lost 3 bases, with 11 bases between them. Germline assignment: CDR1 SGHVS and CDR2 FQNEAQ. CDR3 size: 14 residues. The CDR3 here is CASSSKETTDTQYF. The CDR3, as DNA: TGTGCCAGCAGCTCGAAGGAGACAACAGATACGCAGTATTTT.

The chain joins TRBV5-8 to TRBJ2-1; 9 bases match TRBD2. There are 16 residues in the CDR3. Germline trimming cut 0 bases from V and 8 bases from J; bases unmatched to any gene: 9. The germline V gene has CDR1 SGHTS and CDR2 YDEGEE. The CDR3 sequence is CASSLGLAGSKDEQFF. The CDR3 DNA is TGTGCCAGCAGCTTGGGGCTAGCGGGAAGTAAGGATGAGCAGTTCTTC.

This chain connects TRBV4-1 to TRBJ2-7; 7 nucleotides agree with TRBD1. CDR1 MGHRA and CDR2 YSYEKL come from the germline V gene. The CDR3 spans 16 residues. V was clipped by 4 bases and J by 5 bases; unmatched bases: 14. In DNA, the CDR3 is TGCGCCAGCAGCCCCCCCTCCCGGGACAGTTACAACGAGCAGTACTTC. Protein: CASSPPSRDSYNEQYF.

The V call is TRBV19, the J call TRBJ2-7; TRBD1 aligns across 10 bases. The length of the CDR3 is 15 residues. After removal of 0 bases from V and 2 bases from J, the junction contained 1 base not matched to a gene. Per the germline V gene, CDR1 is LNHDA and CDR2 is SQIVND (reference sequence). Here the CDR3 reads CASSIEGTGAYEQYF. CDR3 DNA: TGTGCCAGTAGTATAGAGGGGACAGGGGCCTACGAGCAGTACTTC.

V is TRBV14 and J is TRBJ1-2, with 7 bases that match TRBD1. Per the germline V gene, CDR1 is SGHDN and CDR2 is FVKESK. This CDR3 contains 15 residues. V trimming: 3 bases; J trimming: 8 bases; junction bases outside the gene matches: 12. CDR3 nucleotides: TGTGCCAGCAGCCACCGCCGGGACAGAATTTACGGCTACACCTTC. Translating gives CASSHRRDRIYGYTF. Complete variable domain (other parts from reference TRBV14 and TRBJ1-2): EAGVTQFPSHSVIEKGQTVTLRCDPISGHDNLYWYRRVMGKEIKFLLHFVKESKQDESGMPNNRFLAERTGGTYSTLKVQPAELEDSGVYFCASSHRRDRIYGYTFGSGTRLTVV.

The chain employs TRBV6-4 and TRBJ2-1, with 11 bases matching TRBD2. V gave up 4 bases and J gave up 10 bases; unmatched junction bases: 9. The CDR3 is 15 amino acids. Germline V CDR1 and CDR2: MRHNA, SNTAGT. CDR3 protein: CASSVLAGEAGEQFF. The CDR3 nucleotides are TGTGCCAGCAGTGTACTAGCGGGAGAGGCCGGAGAGCAGTTCTTC.

Comment on this clone: The same CDR3 can be traced to other DNA sequences in this sample. The rearrangement joins TRBV11-2 to TRBJ1-1; D remains unclear. The CDR3 extends over 13 amino acids. Germline CDR1 and CDR2: SGHAT and FQNNGV. Deletions cut 3 bases from V and 0 bases from J, with 5 bases between. The CDR3 is CASSLRLNTEAFF. CDR3 nucleotide sequence: TGTGCCAGCAGCTTGCGGTTGAACACTGAAGCTTTCTTT.

The chain joins TRBV14 to TRBJ1-2; 7 bases are a match to TRBD1. The germline CDR1 and CDR2 sequences are SGHDN and FVKESK. Trimming removed 6 bases from V and 5 bases from J; junction bases left unmatched: 6. CDR3 length equals 13 residues. CDR3 sequence (DNA): TGTGCCAGCAGGCCCACAGGGGAATATGGCTACACCTTC. The encoded protein is CASRPTGEYGYTF.

As to this clone: Other nucleotide sequences from this sample produce the same CDR3. J is TRBJ1-4 and V is TRBV5-1, with no clear D. The CDR3 sequence is 13 residues long. Trimming removed 3 bases from V and 8 bases from J, with 11 bases in between. The germline V gene encodes CDR1 SGHRS and CDR2 YFSETQ. The CDR3 DNA follows: TGCGCCAGCAGCTCACGGGGAGGGGAAAAACTGTTTTTT. It specifies CASSSRGGEKLFF.

A single count supports this clone. The V gene is TRBV6-1, the J gene TRBJ2-6; D remains ambiguous. The CDR3 consists of 16 residues. Trimming took off 4 bases at V and 0 bases at J, with 10 bases between the two ends. CDR1 and CDR2 from the germline V gene are MNHNS and SASEGT. This CDR3 reads CASSVGRGSGANVLTF. The CDR3 DNA follows: TGTGCCAGCAGTGTTGGCAGAGGCTCTGGGGCCAACGTCCTGACTTTC.

The chain joins TRBV7-2 to TRBJ1-1; 10 nucleotides line up with TRBD1. The CDR3 extends over 14 amino acids. Germline CDR1 is SGHTA and CDR2 is FQGNSA. Unmatched junction bases numbered 5, after V lost 5 bases and J lost 5 bases. The CDR3 sequence: CASSQDRGRTEAFF. The CDR3 DNA reads as TGTGCCAGCAGCCAAGACAGGGGGCGGACTGAAGCTTTCTTT.

The chain recombines TRBV7-8 with TRBJ2-7; 9 bases agree with TRBD1. Germline V gene lookup returns CDR1 SGHVS and CDR2 FQNEAQ. CDR3 length equals 17 residues. The V gene end was trimmed by 7 bases and the J gene end by 5 bases; junction bases not matched to a gene: 18. CDR3 loop: CASTSERTGTGTNEQYF. CDR3 sequence (DNA): TGTGCCAGCACCTCCGAGCGAACCGGGACAGGGACCAACGAGCAGTACTTC.

This clone was counted only a few times. This rearrangement joins TRBV18 to TRBJ1-4; D is ambiguous. The germline V and J ends were trimmed by 3 bases and 0 bases, with 14 bases remaining between them. CDR3 size: 17 residues. Germline V gene data show CDR1 as KGHSH and CDR2 as LQKENI. The CDR3: CASSPLEHPATNEKLFF. The DNA for the CDR3 is TGTGCCAGCTCACCTCTCGAGCACCCTGCAACTAATGAAAAACTGTTTTTT.

The rearrangement links TRBV6-7 to TRBJ2-2; D possibly matches TRBD1 or TRBD2 (5 bases each). TRBV6-7 counts as an open reading frame of uncertain function. The CDR3 runs to 15 residues. Deletions cut 0 bases from V and 5 bases from J, with 10 bases between. The CDR3 is CASSYSTEGTGELFF. CDR3 in DNA: TGTGCCAGCAGTTACTCGACAGAGGGGACCGGGGAGCTGTTTTTT.

Comment on this clone: Other DNA variants within this sample encode the same CDR3. The genes are TRBV6-5 and TRBJ2-7, with TRBD1 matching over 7 bases. CDR3 size: 13 residues. Germline V gene data show CDR1 as MNHEY and CDR2 as SVGAGI. Trimming removed 6 bases from V and 2 bases from J; junction bases left unmatched: 4. The DNA of the CDR3 is TGTGCCAGCAGACAGGGGTTAGCCTACGAGCAGTACTTC. Its protein product is CASRQGLAYEQYF.

This chain uses TRBV28 with TRBJ2-3; D gene unclear. The germline V gene encodes CDR1 MDHEN and CDR2 SYDVKM. The CDR3 length is 16 residues. Trimming took off 5 bases at V and 2 bases at J, with 17 bases between the two ends. The CDR3 protein is CASSPADRFITDTQYF. The CDR3 DNA follows: TGTGCCAGCAGTCCCGCGGACCGTTTTATCACAGATACGCAGTATTTT.

This sequence joins TRBV7-2 and TRBJ1-1, with a weak D call TRBD1 (6 bases). The CDR3 is 15 residues long. The V gene lost 5 bases and the J gene lost 5 bases, with 18 bases spanning the gap. The V gene's germline CDR1 is SGHTA and CDR2 FQGNSA. In nucleotides, the CDR3 is TGTGCCAGCAGCATTACAGGGCCCTCGCGGACTGAAGCTTTCTTT. It is translated as CASSITGPSRTEAFF. The whole variable domain, remainder taken from reference TRBV7-2 and TRBJ1-1, is GAGVSQSPSNKVTEKGKDVELRCDPISGHTALYWYRQSLGQGLEFLIYFQGNSAPDKSGLPSDRFSAERTGGSVSTLTIQRTQQEDSAVYLCASSITGPSRTEAFFGQGTRLTVV.

The rearrangement links TRBV19 to TRBJ2-5; 9 positions match TRBD2. The CDR3 consists of 17 residues. The junction had 7 bases not matched to a gene; V was cut back by 2 bases and J by 0 bases. Per germline, CDR1 LNHDA and CDR2 SQIVND (reference sequence). In DNA form, the CDR3 reads TGTGCCAGTAGTATATGGGGGGGACTAGCCAACCAAGAGACCCAGTACTTC. Protein sequence: CASSIWGGLANQETQYF.

The chain recombines TRBV15 with TRBJ2-3; 12 bases are shared with TRBD1. Losses at the gene ends were 0 bases for V and 4 bases for J; bases not matched to a gene: 2. Germline CDR1 is LNHNV and CDR2 is YYDKDF (reference sequence). CDR3 length equals 16 residues. As DNA, the CDR3 is TGTGCCACCAGCAGAGATAGGGACAGGGGGCCAGATACGCAGTATTTT. Translating gives CATSRDRDRGPDTQYF.

The gene calls are TRBV4-2 and TRBJ1-2; no clear D gene. This CDR3 comprises 11 residues. V gave up 5 bases and J gave up 8 bases, with 9 bases separating them. Germline V gives CDR1 LGHNA, CDR2 YNFKEQ. The CDR3 loop reads CASSWAEGYTF. CDR3 bases: TGTGCCAGCAGCTGGGCCGAAGGCTACACCTTC.

J is TRBJ2-7 and V is TRBV7-6; a possible D gene is TRBD1 (6 bases). V was trimmed by 5 bases and J by 0 bases, leaving 17 bases between them. The germline V gene has CDR1 SGHVS and CDR2 FNYEAQ. CDR3 length equals 16 residues. The CDR3 DNA sequence: TGTGCCAGCAGCGCCCAAACAGGGCGGAGCTCCTACGAGCAGTACTTC. This sequence encodes CASSAQTGRSSYEQYF.

The J gene is TRBJ1-1, the V gene TRBV25-1; TRBD1 aligns across 7 bases. This CDR3 is 17 amino acids long. Germline assignment: CDR1 MGHDK and CDR2 SYGVNS. V was clipped by 6 bases and J by 2 bases; unmatched bases: 15. The DNA for the CDR3 is TGTGCCAGCAGCCCCCGGTTAGCGGCAGGGGGTAACACTGAAGCTTTCTTT. It yields the protein CASSPRLAAGGNTEAFF.